Sequencing of this T cell receptor (beta chain) was carried out in a study of blood T cell repertoires in COVID-19. Looking at the study overall: Donors in the United States, Italy and Spain gave samples during acute or convalescent COVID-19. The cDNA or gDNA used as material had been derived from T cells, B-cell-depleted T cells, or PBMCs.

How the authors handled the data: Amplification of reference gene primers was used by the study to estimate nucleated cell counts. Repertoires were generated with immunoSEQ multiplex PCR, while TCRdb's copy carries only in-frame clones and drops some. That table is the source of V, J and clone size, and D and trimming were worked out from the DNA. The table shows under 100,000 clones, with approximately 87% occurring only once. This CDR3 is 18 amino acids long. V lost 5 bases, J lost 5 bases, and 15 bases stayed unmatched. Germline loops: CDR1 SGHTA, CDR2 FQGNSA. Material for sequencing was peripheral blood. This TCR came from a human donor in a cohort sampled during active COVID-19. The J gene is TRBJ2-5, the V gene TRBV7-2; 12 bases map to TRBD2. The CDR3, as DNA: TGTGCCAGCAGCCAAGTCCGGCGGCTAGCGGGGGGGTTGGAGACCCAGTACTTC. Its protein product is CASSQVRRLAGGLETQYF.